Reported below is one T cell receptor (beta chain). The CDR3 sequence is 16 residues long. V trimming: 4 bases; J trimming: 7 bases; junction bases outside the gene matches: 13. CDR1 is SGHKS, CDR2 YYEKEE, per germline (reference sequence). This sample is part of a study of T cells in Graves' hyperthyroidism and ophthalmopathy. Amplification targeted TCR beta CDR3 regions from RNA transcripts. The TCR CDR3 first-round RT-PCR relied on the HTBI primer set. Each CDR3 protein gets one entry after TCRdb re-called the multiplex PCR reads with MiXCR. The sample carries almost 350,000 distinct CDR3 sequences, roughly 20% recorded once.

The clonotype was recovered from a woman in her 40s with Graves' ophthalmopathy. The chain uses TRBV5-5 and TRBJ2-1; TRBD1 agrees at 8 bases. The sequencing input was blood. The CDR3 DNA follows: TGTGCCAGCAGCCAAGATGGGCAGGGGGCTCAGAATGAGCAGTTCTTC. It encodes CASSQDGQGAQNEQFF.